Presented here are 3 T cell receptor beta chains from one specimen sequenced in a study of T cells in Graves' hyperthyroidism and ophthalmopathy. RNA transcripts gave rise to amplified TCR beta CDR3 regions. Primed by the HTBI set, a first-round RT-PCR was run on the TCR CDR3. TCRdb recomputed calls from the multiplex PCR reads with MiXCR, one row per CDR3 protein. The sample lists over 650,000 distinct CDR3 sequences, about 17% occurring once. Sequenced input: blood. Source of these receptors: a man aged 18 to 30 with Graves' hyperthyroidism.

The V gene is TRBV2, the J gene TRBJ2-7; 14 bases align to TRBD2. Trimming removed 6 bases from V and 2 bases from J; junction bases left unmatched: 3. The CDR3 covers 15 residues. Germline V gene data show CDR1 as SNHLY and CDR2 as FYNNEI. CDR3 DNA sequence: TGTGCCAGCAGAGGACTAGCGGGAGGTCCCTACGAGCAGTACTTC. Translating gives CASRGLAGGPYEQYF.

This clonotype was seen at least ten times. The CDR3 DNA follows: TGTGCCAGCAGTTACAGGACCCCCTACGAGCAGTACTTC. The encoded protein is CASSYRTPYEQYF. This chain connects TRBV28 to TRBJ2-7; a possible D gene is TRBD1 (5 bases). The CDR3 spans 13 residues. Germline assignment: CDR1 MDHEN and CDR2 SYDVKM. Trimming cost V 4 bases and J 2 bases, with 9 bases left between them.

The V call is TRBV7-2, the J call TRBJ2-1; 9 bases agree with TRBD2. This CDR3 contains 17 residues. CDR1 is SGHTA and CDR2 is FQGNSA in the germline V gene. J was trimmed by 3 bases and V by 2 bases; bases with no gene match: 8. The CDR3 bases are TGTGCCAGCAGCTTAAGAGGCGGGAGGGCCGTCTACAATGAGCAGTTCTTC. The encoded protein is CASSLRGGRAVYNEQFF.